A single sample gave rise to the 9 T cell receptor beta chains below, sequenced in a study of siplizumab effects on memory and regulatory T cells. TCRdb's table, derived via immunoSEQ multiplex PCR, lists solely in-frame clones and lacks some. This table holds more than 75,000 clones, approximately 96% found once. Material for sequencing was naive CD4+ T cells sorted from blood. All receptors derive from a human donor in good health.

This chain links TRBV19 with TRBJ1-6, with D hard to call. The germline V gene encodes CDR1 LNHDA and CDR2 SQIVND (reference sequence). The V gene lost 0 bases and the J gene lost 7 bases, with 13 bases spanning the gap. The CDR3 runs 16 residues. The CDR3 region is CASSIEGGFSNSPLHF. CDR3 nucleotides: TGTGCCAGTAGTATAGAGGGAGGGTTTAGCAATTCACCCCTCCACTTT.

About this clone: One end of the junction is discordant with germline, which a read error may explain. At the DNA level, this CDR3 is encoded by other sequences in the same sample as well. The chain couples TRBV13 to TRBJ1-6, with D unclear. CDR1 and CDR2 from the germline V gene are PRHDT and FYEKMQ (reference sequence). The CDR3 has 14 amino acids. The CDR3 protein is CASSTGRNNSPLHF. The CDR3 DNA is TGTGCCAGCAGCACTGGGCGAAATAATTCGCCCCTCCACTTT.

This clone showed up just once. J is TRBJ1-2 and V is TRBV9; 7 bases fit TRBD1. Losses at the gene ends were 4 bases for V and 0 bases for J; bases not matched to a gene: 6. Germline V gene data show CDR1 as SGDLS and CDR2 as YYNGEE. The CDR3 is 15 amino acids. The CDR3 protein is CASSPRTGANYGYTF. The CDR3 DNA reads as TGTGCCAGCAGCCCTAGGACAGGCGCTAACTATGGCTACACCTTC.

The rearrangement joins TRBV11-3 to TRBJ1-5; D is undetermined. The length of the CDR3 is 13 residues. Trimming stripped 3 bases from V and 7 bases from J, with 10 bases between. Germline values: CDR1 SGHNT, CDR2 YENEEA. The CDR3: CASSFQEQQPQHF. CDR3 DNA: TGTGCCAGCAGCTTTCAAGAACAGCAGCCCCAGCATTTT. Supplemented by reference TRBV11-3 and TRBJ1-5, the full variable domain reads EAGVVQSPRYKIIEKKQPVAFWCNPISGHNTLYWYLQNLGQGPELLIRYENEEAVDDSQLPKDRFSAERLKGVDSTLKIQPAELGDSAVYLCASSFQEQQPQHFGDGTRLSIL.

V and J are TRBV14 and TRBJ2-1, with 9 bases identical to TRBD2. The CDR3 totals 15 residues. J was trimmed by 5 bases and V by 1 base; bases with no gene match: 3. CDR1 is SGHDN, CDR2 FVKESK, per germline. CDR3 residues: CASSQGLAANNEQFF. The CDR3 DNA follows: TGTGCCAGCAGCCAAGGACTAGCGGCGAACAATGAGCAGTTCTTC.

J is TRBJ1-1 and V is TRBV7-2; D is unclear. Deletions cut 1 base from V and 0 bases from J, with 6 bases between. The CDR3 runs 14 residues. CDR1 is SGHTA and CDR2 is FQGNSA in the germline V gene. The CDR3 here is CASSLGQVNTEAFF. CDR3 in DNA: TGTGCCAGCAGCTTAGGCCAGGTGAACACTGAAGCTTTCTTT.

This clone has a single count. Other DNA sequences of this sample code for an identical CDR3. CDR3 DNA: TGCGCCAGCAGCTCCGGGACCTCCACAGATACGCAGTATTTT. Its protein product is CASSSGTSTDTQYF. This chain joins TRBV5-1 and TRBJ2-3; the D call may be TRBD1 or TRBD2 (5 bases each). Germline CDR1 is SGHRS and CDR2 is YFSETQ. This CDR3 spans 14 amino acids. V was trimmed by 3 bases and J by 2 bases, leaving 10 bases between them.

CDR3 residues: CASSPIRVTGELFF. In DNA, the CDR3 is TGTGCCAGCTCACCAATCAGGGTCACCGGGGAGCTGTTTTTT. This chain uses TRBV18 with TRBJ2-2; D possibly corresponds to TRBD1 (5 bases). Germline-derived CDR1 and CDR2 are KGHSH and LQKENI. The CDR3 contains 14 residues. Trimming removed 2 bases from V and 4 bases from J, with 8 bases in between.

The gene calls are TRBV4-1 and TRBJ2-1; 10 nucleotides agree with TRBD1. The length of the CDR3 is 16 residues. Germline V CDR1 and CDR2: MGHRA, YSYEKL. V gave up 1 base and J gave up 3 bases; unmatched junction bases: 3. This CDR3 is CASSQGDRGFYNEQFF. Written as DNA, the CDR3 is TGCGCCAGCAGCCAAGGGGACAGGGGCTTCTACAATGAGCAGTTCTTC.